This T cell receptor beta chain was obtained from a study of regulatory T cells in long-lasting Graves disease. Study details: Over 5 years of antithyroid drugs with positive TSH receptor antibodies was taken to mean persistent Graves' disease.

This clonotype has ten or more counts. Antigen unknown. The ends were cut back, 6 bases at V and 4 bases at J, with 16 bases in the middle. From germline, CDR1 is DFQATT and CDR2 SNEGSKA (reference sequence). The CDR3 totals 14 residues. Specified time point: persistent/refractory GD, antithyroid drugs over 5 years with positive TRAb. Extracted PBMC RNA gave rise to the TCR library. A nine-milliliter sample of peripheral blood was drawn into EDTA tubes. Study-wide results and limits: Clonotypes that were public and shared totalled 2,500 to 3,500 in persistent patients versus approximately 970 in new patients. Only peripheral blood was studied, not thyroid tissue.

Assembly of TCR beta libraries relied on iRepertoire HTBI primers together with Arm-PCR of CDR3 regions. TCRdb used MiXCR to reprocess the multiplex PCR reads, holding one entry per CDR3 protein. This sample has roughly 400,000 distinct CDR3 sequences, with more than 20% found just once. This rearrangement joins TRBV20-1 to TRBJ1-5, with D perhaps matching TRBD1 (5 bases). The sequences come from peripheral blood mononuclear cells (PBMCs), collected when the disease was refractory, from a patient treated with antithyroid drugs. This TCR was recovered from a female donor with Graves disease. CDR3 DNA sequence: TGCAGTGCCATTACCCCAGGGCAGAATCAGCCCCAGCATTTT. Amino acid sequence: CSAITPGQNQPQHF.